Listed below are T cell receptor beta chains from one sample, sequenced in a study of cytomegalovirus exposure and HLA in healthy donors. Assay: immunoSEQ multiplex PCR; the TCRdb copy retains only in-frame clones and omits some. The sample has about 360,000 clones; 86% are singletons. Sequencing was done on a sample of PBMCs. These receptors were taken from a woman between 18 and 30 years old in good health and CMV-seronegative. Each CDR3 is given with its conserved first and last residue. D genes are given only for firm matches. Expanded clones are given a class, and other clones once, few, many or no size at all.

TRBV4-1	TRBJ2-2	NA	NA	TGCGCCAGCAGCCAAGGACTAATGGGGGGCGGGGAGCTGTTTTTT	CASSQGLMGGGELFF
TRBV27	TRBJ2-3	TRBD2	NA	TGTGCCAGCAGTCCGACTAGCGGGGGGCCCCTAGATACGCAGTATTTT	CASSPTSGGPLDTQYF
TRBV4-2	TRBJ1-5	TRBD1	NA	TGTGCCAGCAGCCAAGAGACAGGGCAACTTCAGCCCCAGCATTTT	CASSQETGQLQPQHF
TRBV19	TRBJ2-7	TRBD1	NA	TGTGCCAGTAGCCCCCTTGGGGGACAGGGATACGAGCAGTACTTC	CASSPLGGQGYEQYF
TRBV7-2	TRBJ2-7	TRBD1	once	TGTGCCAGCAGCTTCCGACAGGGGCTGGACGAGCAGTACTTC	CASSFRQGLDEQYF
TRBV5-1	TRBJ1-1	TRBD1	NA	TGCGCCAGCAGCTTGGGGCAGGGGGGCACTGAAGCTTTCTTT	CASSLGQGGTEAFF
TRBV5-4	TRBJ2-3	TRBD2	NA	TGTGCCAGCAGCAAAGGACTAGCGGGAGGGCCGAATACGCAGTATTTT	CASSKGLAGGPNTQYF
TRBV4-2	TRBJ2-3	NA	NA	TGTGCCAGCAGCCAAGAGGGGCTCTCGGCAGATACGCAGTATTTT	CASSQEGLSADTQYF
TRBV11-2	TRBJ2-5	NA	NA	TGTGCCAGCAGCTTACCAGGGGCGTACCAAGAGACCCAGTACTTC	CASSLPGAYQETQYF
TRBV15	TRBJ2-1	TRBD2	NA	TGTGCCACCAGCGGGGGTACGGGAGGCTACAATGAGCAGTTCTTC	CATSGGTGGYNEQFF
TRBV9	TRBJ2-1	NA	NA	TGTGCCAGCAGCGTAGAGGGGAACAATGAGCAGTTCTTC	CASSVEGNNEQFF
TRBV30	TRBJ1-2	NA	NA	TGTGCCTGGTTTTCCGACAGCCTCTATGGCTACACCTTC	CAWFSDSLYGYTF
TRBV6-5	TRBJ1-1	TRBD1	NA	TGTGCCAGCAGAAGGGACACAGGGGGCGGTGAAGCTTTCTTT	CASRRDTGGGEAFF
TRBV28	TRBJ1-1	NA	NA	TGTGCCAGCAGTTTAATCACCGCACAGAACACTGAAGCTTTCTTT	CASSLITAQNTEAFF
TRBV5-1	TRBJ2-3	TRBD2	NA	TGCGCCAGTAAAGTAGCGGGAGGAAGTACAGATACGCAGTATTTT	CASKVAGGSTDTQYF
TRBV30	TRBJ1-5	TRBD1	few	TGTGCCTGGAGTCCCGGGACAGGGGGCGCCCAGCATTTT	CAWSPGTGGAQHF